The text below deals with one T cell receptor beta chain. There is no known antigen for this receptor. No qualities accompany the bases; no much larger clone lies one base away. This entry is derived from a study of OX40 agonist ivuxolimab in advanced cancers. In the study overall: Ivuxolimab, which targeted the costimulatory receptor OX40 (CD134), was an agonistic, fully human IgG2 monoclonal antibody. Intravenous ivuxolimab was administered to patients every 2 weeks at six dose levels: 0.01, 0.1, 0.3, 1.5, 3 and 10 mg/kg. Of the roughly 52 dose-escalation patients, hepatocellular carcinoma was present in roughly 19, melanoma in approximately 15, renal cell carcinoma in 9 and head and neck cancer in 9. A male proportion of 75% to 85% and a mean age of approximately 55 years, ranging from roughly 23 to 80, were recorded for the dose-escalation cohort. Patients were allowed to have had prior anti-PD-1, anti-PD-L1 or anti-CTLA-4 therapy, and 30% to 50% of the dose-escalation patients had previously received checkpoint inhibitors. Three dose-escalation patients achieved partial responses, one with hepatocellular carcinoma and two with cutaneous melanoma. Peripheral TCRbeta sequencing was intended to test whether TCR sequence diversity was altered and clonal T-cell expansion was caused by ivuxolimab. The paper reports the monotherapy dose-escalation portion (N ≈ 52 patients) of the phase I ivuxolimab trial.

Patients with a history of autoimmune disease or receiving systemic immunosuppression were excluded from the trial. In every dose cohort, peripheral blood was drawn for TCR sequencing at baseline, cycle 4 day 1, and cycle 7 day 1. The samples were drawn from a first-in-human, open-label, multicenter phase I dose-escalation trial of ivuxolimab. The trial enrolled adults with locally advanced or metastatic head and neck squamous cell, hepatocellular, melanoma or renal cell carcinoma. Before TCR sequencing, CD4+ T cells and CD8+ T cells were sorted from peripheral blood as separate populations. Genomic DNA was extracted from sorted cells for sequencing of the TCRbeta CDR3 region. The immunoSEQ Assay was used to sequence the TCRbeta CDR3 regions. TCRdb holds this immuneACCESS table with in-frame rearrangements only. Some clones are missing; in checked studies, unresolved V genes explain under half, and the rest has no known cause. The sample has about 100,000 clones on record, roughly 95% of them singletons. About 2% of the sample comes from the top ten.

Findings and caveats that apply to the study as a whole: Which antigens the clonally expanded peripheral T cells were specific for was not determined. On average, CD8+ T cells showed more expanded clones than CD4+ T cells after ivuxolimab. In partial responders in the 0.1-3.0 mg/kg groups, normalized peripheral clonal expansion was found to be among the lowest, especially among CD8+ T cells. Clonal expansion of both CD4+ and CD8+ blood T cells was observed from baseline to week 6 at doses 0.1 to 3.0 mg/kg. Low levels of normalized T-cell clonal expansion were also seen in some patients who did not respond.

Trimming removed 6 bases from V and 7 bases from J, leaving 10 bases between the germline ends. CDR1 MGHDK and CDR2 SYGVNS are derived from the germline V gene. The CDR3 goes from the cysteine to the phenylalanine over 12 residues. Of the read, only the CDR3 DNA is kept; its 36 bases are in frame from base 1. The receptor was isolated from an adult with an advanced solid tumor such as melanoma, head and neck, liver or kidney cancer. The sample was CD4+ or CD8+ T cells sorted from blood, taken in a trial of the OX40 agonist ivuxolimab. The V and J segments used are TRBV25-1 and TRBJ2-1; no D gene can be assigned with confidence. The CDR3 reads CASRSHRNEQFF. The DNA sequence is TGTGCCAGCAGATCACACCGGAATGAGCAGTTCTTC.